These T cell receptor beta chains were read from a single sample in a study of blood T cell repertoires in COVID-19. TCRdb keeps only in-frame clones here, not all; method: immunoSEQ multiplex PCR. The sample lists 110,000 to 150,000 clones; about 82% were seen once. The specimen was PBMCs or T cells enriched from blood (not recorded which). These TCRs come from a woman in her thirties or forties who had recovered from COVID-19. Each CDR3 is given with its conserved first and last residue. The order of the fields is V gene, D gene, J gene, clone size, CDR3 protein, CDR3 DNA. A D gene is named only where the DNA matches it firmly. Clone size appears in some rows only: once, few, many, or a class for an expanded clone.

V gene: TRBV27
D gene: TRBD2
J gene: TRBJ2-2
clone size: -
CDR3 protein: CASSYGGSAGELFF
CDR3 DNA: TGTGCCAGCAGTTACGGGGGGTCAGCCGGGGAGCTGTTTTTT

V gene: TRBV6-5
D gene: TRBD1
J gene: TRBJ2-7
clone size: -
CDR3 protein: CASRRSQGAYEQYF
CDR3 DNA: TGTGCCAGCAGAAGAAGTCAGGGGGCCTACGAGCAGTACTTC

V gene: TRBV4-1
D gene: -
J gene: TRBJ1-6
clone size: -
CDR3 protein: CASSQQEAYNSPLHF
CDR3 DNA: TGCGCCAGCAGCCAACAGGAAGCCTATAATTCACCCCTCCACTTT

V gene: TRBV27
D gene: -
J gene: TRBJ2-7
clone size: -
CDR3 protein: CASSYDSEREQYF
CDR3 DNA: TGTGCCAGCAGCTATGACAGCGAACGCGAGCAGTACTTC

V gene: TRBV30
D gene: -
J gene: TRBJ2-5
clone size: -
CDR3 protein: CACRGRQETQYF
CDR3 DNA: TGTGCCTGCCGGGGTAGGCAAGAGACCCAGTACTTC

V gene: TRBV11-3
D gene: TRBD2
J gene: TRBJ2-3
clone size: -
CDR3 protein: CASSFGRARDTQYF
CDR3 DNA: TGTGCCAGCAGCTTTGGGAGGGCCAGAGATACGCAGTATTTT

V gene: TRBV29-1
D gene: -
J gene: TRBJ1-2
clone size: -
CDR3 protein: CSVARTRANYGYTF
CDR3 DNA: TGCAGCGTCGCTAGGACACGAGCTAACTATGGCTACACCTTC

V gene: TRBV18
D gene: -
J gene: TRBJ2-7
clone size: -
CDR3 protein: CASSPFSQYSYEQYF
CDR3 DNA: TGTGCCAGCTCACCCTTCTCCCAGTACTCCTACGAGCAGTACTTC

V gene: TRBV7-9
D gene: -
J gene: TRBJ2-4
clone size: -
CDR3 protein: CASSLGQIAKNIQYF
CDR3 DNA: TGTGCCAGCAGCTTAGGACAAATCGCCAAAAACATTCAGTACTTC

V gene: TRBV13
D gene: TRBD1
J gene: TRBJ1-3
clone size: -
CDR3 protein: CASSGQENLIGNTIYF
CDR3 DNA: TGTGCCAGCAGCGGACAGGAGAACCTAATCGGAAACACCATATATTTT

V gene: TRBV5-1
D gene: TRBD1
J gene: TRBJ1-1
clone size: few
CDR3 protein: CASSLAGQENTEAFF
CDR3 DNA: TGCGCCAGCAGCTTGGCGGGACAGGAGAACACTGAAGCTTTCTTT

V gene: TRBV12-3/TRBV12-4
D gene: -
J gene: TRBJ2-5
clone size: -
CDR3 protein: CASSLERRETQYF
CDR3 DNA: TGTGCCAGCAGTTTAGAGCGGCGGGAGACCCAGTACTTC

V gene: TRBV3-1/TRBV3-2
D gene: -
J gene: TRBJ2-1
clone size: -
CDR3 protein: CASSLGTFDNEQFF
CDR3 DNA: TGTGCCAGCAGCCTCGGGACTTTCGACAATGAGCAGTTCTTC

V gene: TRBV21-1
D gene: -
J gene: TRBJ1-2
clone size: -
CDR3 protein: CASSKEVRGNYGYTF
CDR3 DNA: TGTGCCAGCAGCAAAGAAGTCAGAGGAAACTATGGCTACACCTTC

V gene: TRBV2
D gene: TRBD1
J gene: TRBJ1-2
clone size: -
CDR3 protein: CASIGQGRAYGYTF
CDR3 DNA: TGTGCCAGCATAGGACAGGGGCGCGCCTATGGCTACACCTTC

V gene: TRBV4-1
D gene: -
J gene: TRBJ2-3
clone size: once
CDR3 protein: CASSQLGLSTDTQYF
CDR3 DNA: TGCGCCAGCAGCCAACTAGGTCTTAGCACAGATACGCAGTATTTT

V gene: TRBV3-1/TRBV3-2
D gene: TRBD2
J gene: TRBJ2-5
clone size: -
CDR3 protein: CASSRRLAGGQETQYF
CDR3 DNA: TGTGCCAGCAGCCGCCGACTAGCGGGGGGGCAAGAGACCCAGTACTTC

V gene: TRBV7-8
D gene: TRBD2
J gene: TRBJ2-5
clone size: -
CDR3 protein: CASSSMGRGVRQETQYF
CDR3 DNA: TGTGCCAGCAGCTCCATGGGGCGGGGGGTACGTCAAGAGACCCAGTACTTC

V gene: TRBV6-5
D gene: -
J gene: TRBJ1-3
clone size: once
CDR3 protein: CASKPDRSSGNTIYF
CDR3 DNA: TGTGCCAGCAAACCCGACCGGAGTTCTGGAAACACCATATATTTT

V gene: TRBV29-1
D gene: TRBD1
J gene: TRBJ1-2
clone size: many
CDR3 protein: CSVDRTGENYGYTF
CDR3 DNA: TGCAGCGTTGACAGGACAGGGGAAAACTATGGCTACACCTTC

V gene: TRBV21-1
D gene: -
J gene: TRBJ1-5
clone size: -
CDR3 protein: CASSKLGTFKWGNQPQHF
CDR3 DNA: TGTGCCAGCAGCAAATTGGGGACTTTCAAATGGGGCAATCAGCCCCAGCATTTT

V gene: TRBV5-1
D gene: TRBD2
J gene: TRBJ2-1
clone size: -
CDR3 protein: CASSLGLLAGGYNEQFF
CDR3 DNA: TGCGCCAGCAGCTTGGGACTACTAGCGGGGGGTTACAATGAGCAGTTCTTC

V gene: TRBV2
D gene: TRBD2
J gene: TRBJ2-7
clone size: -
CDR3 protein: CASSEAGGAPSRRF
CDR3 DNA: TGTGCCAGCAGTGAAGCCGGGGGGGCACCAAGTCGTAGGTTC

V gene: TRBV10-1
D gene: TRBD2
J gene: TRBJ2-5
clone size: -
CDR3 protein: CASSLAGAQETQYF
CDR3 DNA: TGCGCCAGCAGCTTAGCGGGAGCCCAAGAGACCCAGTACTTC

V gene: TRBV10-2
D gene: TRBD1
J gene: TRBJ2-7
clone size: -
CDR3 protein: CASSVEQGVYEQYF
CDR3 DNA: TGCGCCAGCAGTGTTGAACAGGGGGTGTACGAGCAGTACTTC

V gene: TRBV9
D gene: -
J gene: TRBJ1-2
clone size: -
CDR3 protein: CASSPWRRTNYGYTF
CDR3 DNA: TGTGCCAGCAGCCCTTGGAGGCGGACTAACTATGGCTACACCTTC

V gene: TRBV19
D gene: TRBD1
J gene: TRBJ1-1
clone size: -
CDR3 protein: CASGDRGALNTEAFF
CDR3 DNA: TGTGCCAGTGGGGACAGGGGCGCTCTGAACACTGAAGCTTTCTTT

V gene: TRBV19
D gene: TRBD1
J gene: TRBJ1-5
clone size: -
CDR3 protein: CASSPSRDRGLGNQPQHF
CDR3 DNA: TGTGCCAGTAGTCCCTCCCGGGACAGGGGGCTCGGCAATCAGCCCCAGCATTTT

V gene: TRBV13
D gene: -
J gene: TRBJ1-6
clone size: -
CDR3 protein: CASSDRTVSTPYNSPLHF
CDR3 DNA: TGTGCCAGCAGCGACCGGACAGTTTCCACTCCCTATAATTCACCCCTCCACTTT

V gene: TRBV4-1
D gene: -
J gene: TRBJ1-2
clone size: -
CDR3 protein: CASSSSGSSYGYTF
CDR3 DNA: TGCGCCAGCAGCTCTTCAGGGTCTTCCTATGGCTACACCTTC

V gene: TRBV14
D gene: -
J gene: TRBJ1-2
clone size: -
CDR3 protein: CASSHSTVRGYTF
CDR3 DNA: TGTGCCAGCAGCCACTCCACAGTCCGTGGCTACACCTTC

V gene: TRBV4-1
D gene: TRBD2
J gene: TRBJ2-1
clone size: -
CDR3 protein: CASSQWLAGDYNEQFF
CDR3 DNA: TGCGCCAGCAGCCAATGGCTAGCGGGGGACTACAATGAGCAGTTCTTC

V gene: TRBV24-1
D gene: TRBD1
J gene: TRBJ1-5
clone size: -
CDR3 protein: CATSDPTGAVNQPQHF
CDR3 DNA: TGTGCCACCAGTGACCCCACAGGGGCCGTCAATCAGCCCCAGCATTTT

V gene: TRBV9
D gene: TRBD1
J gene: TRBJ1-5
clone size: once
CDR3 protein: CASSGGTGPQHF
CDR3 DNA: TGTGCCAGCAGCGGGGGGACAGGGCCCCAGCATTTT

V gene: TRBV20-1
D gene: -
J gene: TRBJ1-2
clone size: -
CDR3 protein: CSARRDYGYTF
CDR3 DNA: TGCAGTGCTAGGAGGGACTATGGCTACACCTTC

V gene: TRBV25-1
D gene: TRBD1
J gene: TRBJ1-3
clone size: -
CDR3 protein: CASSVTRTGAGNTIYF
CDR3 DNA: TGTGCCAGCAGTGTGACTCGGACAGGGGCTGGAAACACCATATATTTT

V gene: TRBV7-7
D gene: TRBD1
J gene: TRBJ2-7
clone size: few
CDR3 protein: CASSSTGTAEQYF
CDR3 DNA: TGTGCCAGCAGCTCGACGGGGACAGCTGAGCAGTACTTC

V gene: TRBV3-1/TRBV3-2
D gene: TRBD1
J gene: TRBJ1-1
clone size: once
CDR3 protein: CASNPGTGGINTEAFF
CDR3 DNA: TGTGCCAGCAACCCCGGGACAGGGGGCATAAACACTGAAGCTTTCTTT

V gene: TRBV29-1
D gene: TRBD1
J gene: TRBJ2-2
clone size: -
CDR3 protein: CSGGRGQNTGELFF
CDR3 DNA: TGCAGCGGCGGCAGGGGGCAGAACACCGGGGAGCTGTTTTTT

V gene: TRBV6-1
D gene: -
J gene: TRBJ1-2
clone size: -
CDR3 protein: CASSEGRGANYGYTF
CDR3 DNA: TGTGCCAGCAGTGAGGGCAGGGGTGCAAACTATGGCTACACCTTC

V gene: TRBV19
D gene: TRBD1
J gene: TRBJ2-1
clone size: -
CDR3 protein: CASSIGQGAYNEQFF
CDR3 DNA: TGTGCCAGTAGTATAGGGCAGGGGGCCTACAATGAGCAGTTCTTC

V gene: TRBV6-5
D gene: -
J gene: TRBJ1-5
clone size: -
CDR3 protein: CASTVSVYNQPQHF
CDR3 DNA: TGTGCCAGCACCGTTTCGGTGTACAATCAGCCCCAGCATTTT

V gene: TRBV6-2/TRBV6-3
D gene: -
J gene: TRBJ1-5
clone size: -
CDR3 protein: CASSQTGPGNQPQHF
CDR3 DNA: TGTGCCAGCAGTCAGACCGGGCCGGGGAATCAGCCCCAGCATTTT

V gene: TRBV27
D gene: -
J gene: TRBJ2-7
clone size: -
CDR3 protein: CASSHGQIYEQYF
CDR3 DNA: TGTGCCAGCAGTCATGGACAGATCTACGAGCAGTACTTC

V gene: TRBV7-9
D gene: -
J gene: TRBJ2-7
clone size: -
CDR3 protein: CASSLGSTYEQYF
CDR3 DNA: TGTGCCAGCAGCTTAGGATCTACCTACGAGCAGTACTTC